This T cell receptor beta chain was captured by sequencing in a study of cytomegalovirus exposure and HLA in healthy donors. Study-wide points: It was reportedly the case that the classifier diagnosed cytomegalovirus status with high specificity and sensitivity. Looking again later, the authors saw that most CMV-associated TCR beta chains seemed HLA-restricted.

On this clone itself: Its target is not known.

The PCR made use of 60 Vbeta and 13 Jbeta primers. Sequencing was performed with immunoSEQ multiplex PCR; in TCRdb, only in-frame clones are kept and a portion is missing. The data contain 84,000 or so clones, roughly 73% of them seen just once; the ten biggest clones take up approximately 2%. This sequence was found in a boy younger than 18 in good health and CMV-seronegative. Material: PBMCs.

The CDR3 DNA reads TGTGCCAGCAGTCCGACAGGGGGATTCTATGGCTACACCTTC. It codes for CASSPTGGFYGYTF. The chain has TRBV27 and TRBJ1-2, with TRBD1 identical over 9 bases. V was clipped by 5 bases and J by 4 bases; unmatched bases: 5. Germline V gene data show CDR1 as MNHEY and CDR2 as SMNVEV (reference sequence). The CDR3 runs to 14 residues.